Below are 3 T cell receptor beta chains sequenced from a single sample in a study of PD-L1 blockade in urothelial cancer. Sequenced by immunoSEQ multiplex PCR; TCRdb stores in-frame clones only, minus some. Of about 38,000 clones listed, approximately 86% were seen once; the top ten hold around 15%. The time point: pretreatment peripheral blood. This sample comprised PBMCs, obtained around atezolizumab (anti-PD-L1) treatment. Receptors originate from a man at least 80 years old with urothelial cancer.

The chain recombines TRBV28 with TRBJ2-7, with 10 bases identical to TRBD2. This CDR3 comprises 17 residues. Germline CDR1 and CDR2: MDHEN and SYDVKM. V was pared by 7 bases and J by 0 bases, with 12 bases of the junction left unmatched. The CDR3 DNA reads as TGTGCCAGCACGCCCCCACTAGCGGGGCCGAACTCCTACGAGCAGTACTTC. Translation gives CASTPPLAGPNSYEQYF.

J is TRBJ1-5 and V is TRBV2, with a weak D call TRBD1 (5 bases). V lost 6 bases and J 0 bases, leaving 12 bases between the germline ends. The CDR3 loop spans 15 amino acids. Germline values: CDR1 SNHLY, CDR2 FYNNEI. CDR3 loop: CASSQTEYSNQPQHF. The CDR3 DNA reads TGTGCCAGCAGCCAGACAGAATATAGCAATCAGCCCCAGCATTTT.

The chain has TRBV6-6 and TRBJ1-1; 9 nucleotides agree with TRBD1. The CDR3 has 16 residues. V gave up 5 bases and J gave up 5 bases; unmatched junction bases: 12. The germline gives CDR1 MNHNY, CDR2 SVGAGI (reference sequence). The CDR3 region is CASSQETGQGLTEAFF. CDR3 DNA sequence: TGTGCCAGCAGTCAAGAAACGGGACAGGGCCTTACTGAAGCTTTCTTT.